A selection of T cell receptor beta chains follows, all from one sample in a study of blood T cells in healthy people across ages. TCRdb fed the 5' RACE reads into MiXCR, producing one record per CDR3 protein. This sample yields more than 900,000 distinct CDR3 sequences, of which roughly 24% are seen a single time; approximately 0.71% belongs to the top ten. The same specimen was also included in a second study, on T cells of mothers and their children.

Sequencing was performed on blood. Source of these receptors: a girl aged 2-10 years in good health. CDR3s include the opening cysteine and the closing phenylalanine or tryptophan. Each record gives: J gene, D gene, V gene, clone size, CDR3 DNA, CDR3 protein. D genes are given only for firm matches. Clone size is not always given. Where it is, it says once, few, many or a class for expanded clones.

TRBJ2-7	.	TRBV4-1	.	TGCGCCAGCAGCCCTAGAGGTGACGTCGGATACGAGCAGTACTTC	CASSPRGDVGYEQYF
TRBJ1-5	.	TRBV4-1	.	TGCGCCAGCAGCCCCTGGTTCGGGGGGGTCCAGCCCCAGCATTTT	CASSPWFGGVQPQHF
TRBJ2-7	TRBD2	TRBV20-1	few	TGCAGTGCTAATAGCGGGGGTCGCTACTACAATGAGCAGTACTTC	CSANSGGRYYNEQYF
TRBJ1-3	.	TRBV2	.	TGTGCCAGCAGTGAAGCGGCTGGAAACACCATATATTTT	CASSEAAGNTIYF
TRBJ1-2	.	TRBV3-1	few	TGTGCCAGCAGCCAAGAGTTAAGTCGGGGCGGCTACACCTTC	CASSQELSRGGYTF
TRBJ2-7	.	TRBV7-3	.	TGTGCCAGCAGCTCAGGACAACCACGCCACGAGCAGTACTTC	CASSSGQPRHEQYF
TRBJ2-7	.	TRBV6-2/TRBV6-3	once	TGTGCCACACTACCGGACACCTTCTACGAGCAGTACTTC	CATLPDTFYEQYF
TRBJ2-3	.	TRBV7-2	.	TGTGCCAGCAGTCGGGGCCGGTACAGCACAGATACGCAGTATTTT	CASSRGRYSTDTQYF
TRBJ2-7	TRBD2	TRBV29-1	.	TGCAGCATGACTAGCGGGAGTCTTAACGAGCAGTACTTC	CSMTSGSLNEQYF
TRBJ1-6	.	TRBV7-9	.	TGTGCCAGCAGCGAACAGGGTCCTAATTCACCCCTCCACTTT	CASSEQGPNSPLHF
TRBJ2-5	.	TRBV12-3/TRBV12-4	few	TGTGCCAGCAGTTTGGGGCGGAAGAAAGAGACCCAGTACTTC	CASSLGRKKETQYF
TRBJ1-2	.	TRBV4-2	few	TGTGCCAGCAGCCAAGTGAGCACGGATTATGGCTACACCTTC	CASSQVSTDYGYTF
TRBJ1-2	.	TRBV29-1	few	TGCAGCTCGCAAGTAGGTCTGGGATATGGCTACACCTTC	CSSQVGLGYGYTF
TRBJ1-3	.	TRBV12-3/TRBV12-4	few	TGTGCCAGCAGTTTAGCGGGCACGACCTCTGGAAACACCATATATTTT	CASSLAGTTSGNTIYF
TRBJ2-3	.	TRBV6-6	.	TGTGCCAGCAGTTTGCTATCGCCCAGAGGGGCCCCAGATACGCAGTATTTT	CASSLLSPRGAPDTQYF
TRBJ2-1	.	TRBV11-3	.	TGTGCCAGCAGCCGCGGGCGAAGTCGGTCCTACAATGAGCAGTTCTTC	CASSRGRSRSYNEQFF
TRBJ2-1	TRBD2	TRBV6-5	few	TGTGCCAGCAGTTTCGATCAGACGGGGGGGTCTTCCTACAATGAGCAGTTCTTC	CASSFDQTGGSSYNEQFF
TRBJ2-7	.	TRBV5-1	.	TGCGCCAGCAGCTTTCAGGTGGGGGACTACGAGCAGTACTTC	CASSFQVGDYEQYF
TRBJ2-7	TRBD2	TRBV6-2/TRBV6-3	few	TGTGCCAGCAGGGTAGCGGGGGGTTACGAGCAGTACTTC	CASRVAGGYEQYF
TRBJ2-7	TRBD1	TRBV10-3	few	TGTGCCAGCGGGACAGGGGAATACTACGAGCAGTACTTC	CASGTGEYYEQYF
TRBJ1-4	.	TRBV2	few	TGTGCCACCGGGACACCAAAACTGTTTTTT	CATGTPKLFF
TRBJ2-3	TRBD2	TRBV9	.	TGTGCCAGCAGCCACCTAGCGGGGCCCACAGATACGCAGTATTTT	CASSHLAGPTDTQYF
TRBJ2-3	.	TRBV9	few	TGTGCCAGCAGCGTAGGGCAGTCCACAGATACGCAGTATTTT	CASSVGQSTDTQYF
TRBJ2-3	.	TRBV7-6	few	TGTGCCAGCAGCTTAGATGGGGAGAAGGCGGACTACACAGATACGCAGTATTTT	CASSLDGEKADYTDTQYF
TRBJ1-2	.	TRBV7-9	.	TGTGCCAGCAGCTCGTGGGAGGAGGGCTATGGCTACACCTTC	CASSSWEEGYGYTF
TRBJ1-1	.	TRBV9	.	TGTGCCAGCAGCCCTTGGGGAGACTCGAAAAGTGAAGCTTTCTTT	CASSPWGDSKSEAFF
TRBJ2-1	.	TRBV11-3	few	TGTGCCAGCAGCTTAGCGTCAATTTCTCCCTACAATGAGCAGTTCTTC	CASSLASISPYNEQFF
TRBJ2-5	.	TRBV7-9	.	TGTGCCAGCAGCTCAAGCCCCAGTTACCAAGAGACCCAGTACTTC	CASSSSPSYQETQYF
TRBJ2-1	TRBD1	TRBV28	.	TGTGCCAGCAGCCCACCCGGGACAGGGGGCTGGGAGCAGTTCTTC	CASSPPGTGGWEQFF
TRBJ1-2	.	TRBV29-1	.	TGCAGCGTTGGAGGGTTGGGATATGGCTACACCTTC	CSVGGLGYGYTF
TRBJ1-4	.	TRBV6-2/TRBV6-3	.	TGTGCCAGCAGTCCTGACCAGCTTGAAAAACTGTTTTTT	CASSPDQLEKLFF
TRBJ2-7	.	TRBV18	once	TGTGCCAGCTCACCTTACAGGTCCGGCTCCTACGAGCAGTACTTC	CASSPYRSGSYEQYF
TRBJ2-1	TRBD2	TRBV3-1	.	TGTGCCAGCGGAACAAGCGGGAGATCCTACAATGAGCAGTTCTTC	CASGTSGRSYNEQFF
TRBJ2-2	.	TRBV7-9	few	TGTGCCAGCAGCTTAGGACTCCCGGACCGAACCACCGGGGAGCTGTTTTTT	CASSLGLPDRTTGELFF
TRBJ2-5	.	TRBV7-3	.	TGTGCCAGCAGCTTATCGCCGAAAGAGACCCAGTACTTC	CASSLSPKETQYF
TRBJ2-7	.	TRBV20-1	.	TGCAGTGCTAAGGTACTTACATACAATGAGCAGTACTTC	CSAKVLTYNEQYF
TRBJ2-5	.	TRBV3-1	.	TGTGCCAGCAGCCACAGGCTAGCGTTGGTGGAGACCCAGTACTTC	CASSHRLALVETQYF
TRBJ1-2	TRBD1	TRBV7-9	medium-sized	TGTGCCAGCGTCGGACAGGGCCACTATGGCTACACCTTC	CASVGQGHYGYTF
TRBJ1-5	.	TRBV7-2	.	TGTGCCAGCAGCCCCGGCTGGGGGGTAGGAAATCAGCCCCAGCATTTT	CASSPGWGVGNQPQHF
TRBJ2-4	TRBD2	TRBV27	.	TGTGCCAGCAGTTTATCGGCGGCGTTAGAGGGGAGGGTCAACATTCAGTACTTC	CASSLSAALEGRVNIQYF
TRBJ2-1	.	TRBV20-1	.	TGCAGTGCTAGAAAAGGGCTAGACGTATACCCCAATGAGCAGTTCTTC	CSARKGLDVYPNEQFF
TRBJ2-5	TRBD2	TRBV9	.	TGTGCCAGCAGCCCCTGGGGGGGTGTGGAGACCCAGTACTTC	CASSPWGGVETQYF
TRBJ1-4	TRBD1	TRBV6-5	few	TGTGCCAGCAGCCCACAGGGGGCCGGGGATGAAAAACTGTTTTTT	CASSPQGAGDEKLFF
TRBJ2-1	.	TRBV5-1	.	TGCGCCAGCAGCAGGAACCCTCGGGATGAGCAGTTCTTC	CASSRNPRDEQFF